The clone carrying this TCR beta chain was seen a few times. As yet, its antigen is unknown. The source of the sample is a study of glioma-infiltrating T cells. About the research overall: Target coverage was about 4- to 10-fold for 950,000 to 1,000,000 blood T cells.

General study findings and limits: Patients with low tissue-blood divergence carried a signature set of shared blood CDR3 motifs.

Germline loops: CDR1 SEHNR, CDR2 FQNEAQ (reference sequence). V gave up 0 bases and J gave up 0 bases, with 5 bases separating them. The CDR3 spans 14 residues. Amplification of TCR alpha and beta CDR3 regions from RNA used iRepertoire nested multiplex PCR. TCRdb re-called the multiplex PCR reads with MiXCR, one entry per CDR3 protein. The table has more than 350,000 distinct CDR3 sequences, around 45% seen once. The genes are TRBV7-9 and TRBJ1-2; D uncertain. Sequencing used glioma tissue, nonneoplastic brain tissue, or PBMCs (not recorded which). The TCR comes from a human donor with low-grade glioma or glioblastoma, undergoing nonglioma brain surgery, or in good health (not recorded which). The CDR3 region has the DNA TGTGCCAGCAGCTTAGCCAGAACTAACTATGGCTACACCTTC. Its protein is CASSLARTNYGYTF.